Each of the 24 T cell receptor beta chains below was sequenced from the same sample in a study of high-grade serous ovarian cancer treatment subgroups (dated by TCRdb to 2020 to 2022). Tumor samples were obtained before definitive surgery or chemotherapy. Libraries were made using the immunoSEQ multiplex PCR assay. In TCRdb, the immuneACCESS table is reduced to in-frame sequences with V and J assigned. These tables do not hold every clone; where another copy was compared, an unresolved V gene accounts for under half, and the others remain unexplained. Across this sample there are 12,000 to 15,000 clones, with roughly nine tenths seen only once. The leading ten clones occupy around 6.4% of the sample. Sequences were obtained from tumor tissue. The receptors here all came from a human donor with high-grade serous ovarian cancer.

This sequence joins TRBV4-1 and TRBJ1-2; a possible D gene is TRBD1 (6 bases). CDR1 is MGHRA and CDR2 is YSYEKL in the germline V gene. Trimming stripped 0 bases from V and 4 bases from J, with 12 bases between. There are 15 residues in the CDR3. CDR3 DNA sequence: TGCGCCAGCAGCCAAGAGCAGGGGCAACTCTATGGCTACACCTTC. It translates to CASSQEQGQLYGYTF.

This rearrangement joins TRBV10-1 to TRBJ2-1; 11 nucleotides align to TRBD2. The CDR3 totals 13 residues. The V gene's germline CDR1 is WNHNN and CDR2 SYGVQD (reference sequence). J gave up 14 bases and V 4 bases, and 7 bases lay outside the gene matches. CDR3 loop: CASSVLAGGPKFF. Here the CDR3 DNA reads TGCGCCAGCAGTGTCTTAGCGGGGGGGCCAAAGTTCTTC.

The CDR3 here is CASSAGTGSVAETQYF. The CDR3 coding sequence is TGTGCCAGCAGCGCCGGGACAGGGTCGGTTGCAGAGACCCAGTACTTC. The chain employs TRBV9 and TRBJ2-5; the match to TRBD1 covers 9 bases. The germline V gene encodes CDR1 SGDLS and CDR2 YYNGEE. CDR3 size: 16 residues. Losses at the gene ends were 3 bases for V and 4 bases for J; bases not matched to a gene: 10.

The chain couples TRBV2 to TRBJ1-5, with 8 bases aligning to TRBD1. The ends lost 2 bases at V and 4 bases at J; junction bases unmatched: 7. CDR3 length: 16 amino acids. Germline CDR1 is SNHLY and CDR2 is FYNNEI. The CDR3 protein is CASSERRDRGNQPQHF. The CDR3 DNA is TGTGCCAGCAGTGAAAGGAGAGACAGGGGAAATCAGCCCCAGCATTTT.

The chain recombines TRBV6-5 with TRBJ1-4; perhaps TRBD1 as D (5 bases). The V and J ends lost 6 bases and 2 bases respectively, with 7 bases between them. Germline V gene sequence: CDR1 MNHEY, CDR2 SVGAGI. This CDR3 has 13 residues. The CDR3 here is CASRGQTNEKLFF. CDR3 coding DNA: TGTGCCAGCAGGGGGCAGACTAATGAAAAACTGTTTTTT.

The V and J genes are TRBV7-2 and TRBJ1-2; D unresolved. Germline V lookup: CDR1 SGHTA, CDR2 FQGNSA. This CDR3 spans 15 amino acids. Trimming took 1 base from V and 4 from J, leaving 13 bases between them. DNA of the CDR3: TGTGCCAGCAGCTTAGAGGGTCTCGCCCGCTATGGCTACACCTTC. It yields the protein CASSLEGLARYGYTF. Together with reference TRBV7-2 and TRBJ1-2, the CDR3 gives the full variable domain: GAGVSQSPSNKVTEKGKDVELRCDPISGHTALYWYRQSLGQGLEFLIYFQGNSAPDKSGLPSDRFSAERTGGSVSTLTIQRTQQEDSAVYLCASSLEGLARYGYTFGSGTRLTVV.

The chain recombines TRBV20-1 with TRBJ2-3; D ambiguous. This CDR3 spans 11 amino acids. The V end was cut by 3 bases, the J end by 7 bases, with 8 bases between. Germline values: CDR1 DFQATT, CDR2 SNEGSKA (reference sequence). The DNA for the CDR3 is TGCAGTGCTAGTTTTGATTATACGCAGTATTTT. Its protein product is CSASFDYTQYF.

The rearrangement links TRBV6-5 to TRBJ1-5; D may be TRBD1 (6 bases). The V gene's germline CDR1 is MNHEY and CDR2 SVGAGI. V was clipped by 7 bases and J by 5 bases, with 12 bases between them. The CDR3 runs 13 residues. In nucleotides, the CDR3 is TGTGCCAGCAAAGGGAGGGGGTATCAGCCCCAGCATTTT. Protein product: CASKGRGYQPQHF.

The chain joins TRBV6-5 to TRBJ1-1, with 8 bases fitting TRBD1. Germline lookup yields CDR1 MNHEY and CDR2 SVGAGI. CDR3 length: 16 amino acids. Germline trimming cut 4 bases from V and 1 base from J; bases unmatched to any gene: 8. In DNA form, the CDR3 reads TGTGCCAGCAGTTTAACACAGGGGGGAGGGAACACTGAAGCTTTCTTT. It specifies CASSLTQGGGNTEAFF.

The V gene is TRBV5-6, the J gene TRBJ2-7; TRBD2 agrees at 9 bases. Germline lookup yields CDR1 SGHDT and CDR2 YYEEEE. Losses at the gene ends were 0 bases for V and 0 bases for J; bases not matched to a gene: 4. The CDR3 is 16 amino acids. The CDR3 protein is CASSLAERGASYEQYF. CDR3 coding DNA: TGTGCCAGCAGCTTGGCTGAGCGGGGGGCCTCCTACGAGCAGTACTTC.

V gene TRBV7-9 combines with J gene TRBJ2-2, with 7 bases fitting TRBD1. CDR3 length: 16 residues. V dropped 5 bases and J dropped 1; count of bases not matched to a gene: 7. Germline assignment: CDR1 SEHNR and CDR2 FQNEAQ (reference sequence). This CDR3 reads CASSPGQVKNTGELFF. In DNA, the CDR3 is TGTGCCAGCAGCCCCGGACAGGTTAAGAACACCGGGGAGCTGTTTTTT.

The chain combines TRBV5-6 with TRBJ1-6; D is ambiguous. The CDR3 extends over 14 amino acids. Trimming removed 0 bases at V and 7 bases at J, with 8 bases between. Germline V gene lookup returns CDR1 SGHDT and CDR2 YYEEEE. The DNA of the CDR3 is TGTGCCAGCAGCTTGGGTTCGTTAAATTCACCCCTCCACTTT. Translating gives CASSLGSLNSPLHF.

CDR3 residues: CATGVMDIQYF. For the CDR3, the DNA is TGTGCCACCGGGGTTATGGACATTCAGTACTTC. This sequence joins TRBV15 and TRBJ2-4; no clear D gene. Looked up from germline, CDR1 is LNHNV and CDR2 is YYDKDF (reference sequence). Trimming stripped 8 bases from V and 8 bases from J, with 10 bases between. The CDR3 runs to 11 residues.

V and J are TRBV9 and TRBJ2-5; 16 bases line up with TRBD2. Germline assignment: CDR1 SGDLS and CDR2 YYNGEE. The CDR3 loop spans 17 amino acids. V lost 2 bases to trimming and J lost 4 bases; unmatched junction nucleotides: 5. In DNA, the CDR3 is TGTGCCAGCAGCGTTGGGACTAGCGGGGGGGCTACAGAGACCCAGTACTTC. This sequence encodes CASSVGTSGGATETQYF.

J is TRBJ2-3 and V is TRBV5-1; D unresolved. Trimming removed 0 bases from V and 0 bases from J, with 2 bases in between. The CDR3 has 13 amino acids. Germline assignment: CDR1 SGHRS and CDR2 YFSETQ. The CDR3 nucleotides are TGCGCCAGCAGCTTGGCCAGCACAGATACGCAGTATTTT. Residues: CASSLASTDTQYF.

The chain recombines TRBV6-6 with TRBJ2-5; D call uncertain. The closer fit of TRBJ2-7 to the DNA end suggests the J call may be wrong. Germline CDR1 reads MNHNY; CDR2 reads SVGAGI (reference sequence). This CDR3 is built from 15 residues. CDR3: CASIPSSSSSYEQYF. The CDR3 DNA is TGTGCCAGCATCCCCAGCAGCTCCAGCTCCTACGAGCAGTACTTC.

The CDR3 DNA is TGTGCCAGCAGCGACTGGGGGCAATACGAGCAGTACTTC. It encodes CASSDWGQYEQYF. The chain carries TRBV5-4 and TRBJ2-7, with D possibly TRBD1 on 6 matching bases. This CDR3 has 13 residues. The V end lost 4 bases, the J end lost 4 bases, and 12 bases lay between the germline ends. Per germline, CDR1 SGHNT and CDR2 YYREEE (reference sequence). The whole variable domain, filled in from reference TRBV5-4 and TRBJ2-7, reads ETGVTQSPTHLIKTRGQQVTLRCSSQSGHNTVSWYQQALGQGPQFIFQYYREEENGRGNFPPRFSGLQFPNYSSELNVNALELDDSALYLCASSDWGQYEQYFGPGTRLTVT.

As DNA, the CDR3 is TGTGCCAGCAGCGGACAGGGCCATAATTCACCCCTCCACTTT. Translating it yields CASSGQGHNSPLHF. The V and J genes are TRBV5-6 and TRBJ1-6; 8 bases are a match to TRBD1. CDR1 SGHDT and CDR2 YYEEEE come from the germline V gene. V was pared by 4 bases and J by 5 bases, with 2 bases of the junction left unmatched. The length of the CDR3 is 14 residues.

V gene TRBV28 combines with J gene TRBJ2-1; TRBD2 agrees at 11 bases. Trimming took 5 bases from V and 3 from J; bases not matched to a gene: 6. The CDR3 length is 16 residues. The germline V gene has CDR1 MDHEN and CDR2 SYDVKM. CDR3 region: CASSITSGGNYNEQFF. The CDR3 bases are TGTGCCAGCAGTATCACTAGCGGGGGAAACTACAATGAGCAGTTCTTC.

J is TRBJ2-7 and V is TRBV6-5; TRBD1 is a possible D gene (6 bases). The CDR3 is made up of 15 amino acids. The V gene lost 0 bases and the J gene lost 0 bases, with 9 bases spanning the gap. Germline CDR1 reads MNHEY; CDR2 reads SVGAGI. The chain's CDR3 is CASSYSSRGSYEQYF. The CDR3 DNA is TGTGCCAGCAGTTACTCGTCCAGGGGCTCCTACGAGCAGTACTTC.

The count of this clone is one. The gene calls are TRBV7-9 and TRBJ1-5; D is unclear. The CDR3 is 13 amino acids. Deletions cut 4 bases from V and 4 bases from J, with 8 bases between. Germline V gene data show CDR1 as SEHNR and CDR2 as FQNEAQ (reference sequence). The CDR3 nucleotides read TGTGCCAGCAGCTCCGGGGAGAATCAGCCCCAGCATTTT. This sequence encodes CASSSGENQPQHF.

The chain links TRBV7-2 to TRBJ2-7; 15 nucleotides match TRBD2. The germline V gene encodes CDR1 SGHTA and CDR2 FQGNSA. V lost 4 bases to trimming and J lost 6 bases; unmatched junction nucleotides: 10. The CDR3 runs 17 residues. The CDR3 region is CASSSGLAGGPLSEQYF. The CDR3 DNA follows: TGTGCCAGCAGCTCTGGACTAGCGGGGGGGCCGCTCTCCGAGCAGTACTTC.

The chain employs TRBV9 and TRBJ2-5, with D perhaps TRBD1 (6 bases). Trimming removed 4 bases at V and 1 base at J, with 11 bases between. The CDR3 totals 14 residues. Germline CDR1 SGDLS, CDR2 YYNGEE. CDR3 in DNA: TGTGCCAGCAGCTTAGGACAGCTCCAAGAGACCCAGTACTTC. Protein sequence: CASSLGQLQETQYF.

Comments on this clone: One end of the junction varies from germline; a read error may be responsible. The chain uses TRBV19 and TRBJ2-7, with D tentatively TRBD2 (6 bases). The CDR3 is 15 amino acids. Germline CDR1 LNHDA, CDR2 SQIVND (reference sequence). The CDR3 sequence is CASSIGGLGSSEQYF. Here the CDR3 DNA reads TGTGCCAGTAGTATAGGGGGACTTGGCTCCTCCGAGCAGTACTTC.